The clone carrying this T cell receptor (beta chain) showed up just a few times. This sample was taken from a study of T cells in Graves' hyperthyroidism and ophthalmopathy. Study-level information: The authors collected peripheral blood at initial diagnosis, before any treatment.

Lactation, pregnancy, other autoimmune disease or uncontrolled infection excluded patients. V lost 0 bases and J 0 bases, leaving 18 bases between the germline ends. Per germline, CDR1 LGHNA and CDR2 YNFKEQ. This CDR3 contains 19 residues. Amplification yielded TCR beta CDR3 regions, with RNA transcripts as the source. TCR CDR3 regions were first amplified by RT-PCR with HTBI primers. One entry per CDR3 protein results from TCRdb running MiXCR on the multiplex PCR reads. The data hold around 450,000 distinct CDR3 sequences, with about a sixth observed a single time. Material for sequencing was blood. The receptor's source is a woman younger than 35 with Graves' hyperthyroidism. This rearrangement joins TRBV4-2 to TRBJ1-5; D remains unclear. CDR3 sequence (DNA): TGTGCCAGCAGCCAAGATCCCACGGGCAGGACCTATAGCAATCAGCCCCAGCATTTT. It is translated as CASSQDPTGRTYSNQPQHF.